This T cell receptor (beta chain) appears in the sequencing data of a study of molecular identifiers for immune sequencing clone quantification. This clonotype was observed at least ten times. Its specificity is unknown. Germline lookup yields CDR1 GTSNPN and CDR2 SVGIG (reference sequence). The CDR3 sequence is 15 residues long. Trimming took 8 bases from V and 5 from J; bases not matched to a gene: 11. Overall study results and limits: Detectable among about a million naive cells, according to reports, was Jurkat TCR RNA spiked in from one cell. Highly expanded clones may be undercounted when identical TCR molecules share barcodes.

With listed TCR primers and previously described methods, bulk TCR libraries were prepared. TCRdb re-analysed the PCR reads in MiXCR, keeping a single row per CDR3 protein. The sample has 20,000 to 30,000 distinct CDR3 sequences, approximately 17% seen once. The source of this sequence is a human donor in good health. Some libraries in this study had Jurkat cell RNA spiked in. This chain connects TRBV30 to TRBJ2-3; TRBD1 agrees at 12 bases. The sequenced sample consisted of naive CD8+ T cells from blood, with Jurkat cell RNA spiked in. Indicated subset: FACS-sorted CD8+CD4-CCR7+CD45RA+ naive T cells. In DNA, the CDR3 is TGTGCCCACGGAGGGACAGGGGGCCCCCTAGATACGCAGTATTTT. This codes for CAHGGTGGPLDTQYF.